Listed below are T cell receptor beta chains from one sample, sequenced in a study of spatial heterogeneity in lung cancer. TCRdb used MiXCR to reprocess the 5' RACE reads, holding one entry per CDR3 protein. Of more than 30,000 distinct CDR3 sequences in the sample, roughly 5.5% were seen once. The material sequenced was PBMCs, taken at surgery. The receptors stem from a female donor with early-stage non-small cell lung cancer. The CDR3 runs from the conserved cysteine through the conserved F or W. The order of the fields is V gene, clone size, J gene, D gene, CDR3 DNA, CDR3 protein. The D gene is left open where the match is weak. Expanded clones get a size class; other rows say once, few or many, or leave the size out.

V: TRBV13
size: many
J: TRBJ2-1
D: -
DNA: TGTGCCAGCAGCTTAGCTTCCGGGTTGGGGAATGAGCAGTTCTTC
CDR3: CASSLASGLGNEQFF

V: TRBV5-1
size: -
J: TRBJ1-1
D: -
DNA: TGCGCCAGCAGAGGGCAGGGCCCTGAAGCTTTCTTT
CDR3: CASRGQGPEAFF

V: TRBV4-2
size: many
J: TRBJ1-2
D: TRBD1
DNA: TGTGCCAGCAGCCACCCCGGACGACAGGGGGCGCAGGGCTACACCTTC
CDR3: CASSHPGRQGAQGYTF

V: TRBV30
size: many
J: TRBJ2-5
D: -
DNA: TGTGCCTGGGAGGGGGGGATGAAGACCCAGTACTTC
CDR3: CAWEGGMKTQYF

V: TRBV5-4
size: -
J: TRBJ2-1
D: -
DNA: TGTGCCAGCAGCCCAATCGCGGGGAGAGGCTCCTACAATGAGCAGTTCTTC
CDR3: CASSPIAGRGSYNEQFF

V: TRBV2
size: many
J: TRBJ2-7
D: -
DNA: TGTGCCAGCAGTTCCGTCAACGAGCAGTACTTC
CDR3: CASSSVNEQYF

V: TRBV11-3
size: few
J: TRBJ2-1
D: -
DNA: TGTGCCAGCAGCTATCCGACCACTGAGCGGTTCTTC
CDR3: CASSYPTTERFF

V: TRBV10-3
size: -
J: TRBJ1-1
D: TRBD1
DNA: TGTGCCAACGGGGACAGTATGAACACTGAAGCTTTCTTT
CDR3: CANGDSMNTEAFF

V: TRBV6-1
size: -
J: TRBJ1-5
D: -
DNA: TGTGCCAGCAGTGCGGGCCTGTCGGGCGACAATCAGCCCCAGCATTTT
CDR3: CASSAGLSGDNQPQHF

V: TRBV14
size: few
J: TRBJ1-1
D: -
DNA: TGTGCCAGCAGCCCCAGGTGGGGAGGAACTGAAGCTTTCTTT
CDR3: CASSPRWGGTEAFF

V: TRBV4-2
size: few
J: TRBJ2-5
D: TRBD1
DNA: TGTGCCAGCAGCCAAGAGCACAGGGGGTGGGAGACCCAGTACTTC
CDR3: CASSQEHRGWETQYF

V: TRBV9
size: -
J: TRBJ2-2
D: -
DNA: TGTGCCAGCAGCGGACAGGAGAACACCGGGGAGCTGTTTTTT
CDR3: CASSGQENTGELFF

V: TRBV27
size: -
J: TRBJ1-1
D: TRBD1
DNA: TGTGCCAGCAGTAGGACAGGGAAGAACACTGAAGCTTTCTTT
CDR3: CASSRTGKNTEAFF

V: TRBV5-6
size: many
J: TRBJ2-5
D: TRBD1
DNA: TGTGCCAGCAGCTCGACAGGGTACCAAGAGACCCAGTACTTC
CDR3: CASSSTGYQETQYF

V: TRBV6-5
size: -
J: TRBJ2-1
D: TRBD2
DNA: TGTGCCAGCAGTGGGAAGGGACTAGCGAAAGCCTACAATGAGCAGTTCTTC
CDR3: CASSGKGLAKAYNEQFF

V: TRBV6-5
size: many
J: TRBJ2-7
D: -
DNA: TGTGCCAGCAGTTACTTGCGGGGATACGAGCAGTACTTC
CDR3: CASSYLRGYEQYF

V: TRBV9
size: few
J: TRBJ1-3
D: -
DNA: TGTGCCAGCAGCGTAGATGGGGACTCTGGAAACACCATATATTTT
CDR3: CASSVDGDSGNTIYF

V: TRBV9
size: many
J: TRBJ2-7
D: -
DNA: TGTGCCAGCAGCGTAGGGCGCGAGAACGAGCAGTACTTC
CDR3: CASSVGRENEQYF

V: TRBV3-1
size: -
J: TRBJ2-7
D: -
DNA: TGTGCCAGCAGCCAAGGGGTAGGAACCTACGAGCAGTACTTC
CDR3: CASSQGVGTYEQYF

V: TRBV6-2/TRBV6-3
size: many
J: TRBJ2-5
D: -
DNA: TGTGCCAGCGCCCTAGCCCAGACCCAGTACTTC
CDR3: CASALAQTQYF

V: TRBV20-1
size: -
J: TRBJ1-4
D: -
DNA: TGCAGTGCTAGAGATCATCGGGGCCAGGAAAAACTGTTTTTT
CDR3: CSARDHRGQEKLFF

V: TRBV12-3/TRBV12-4
size: -
J: TRBJ1-1
D: -
DNA: TGTGCCAGCACTATACGTCAGGGGAACACTGAAGCTTTCTTT
CDR3: CASTIRQGNTEAFF

V: TRBV7-3
size: medium-sized
J: TRBJ1-1
D: -
DNA: TGTGCCAGCAGCCTAAGATCCACGTCTGAAGCTTTCTTT
CDR3: CASSLRSTSEAFF

V: TRBV27
size: many
J: TRBJ2-7
D: TRBD1
DNA: TGTGCCAGCAGTATATCCCCGGGGACAGGGTTATACGAGCAGTACTTC
CDR3: CASSISPGTGLYEQYF

V: TRBV20-1
size: many
J: TRBJ2-5
D: -
DNA: TGCAGTGCTAGAGATGTGCCAACAACAAAGACCCAGTACTTC
CDR3: CSARDVPTTKTQYF

V: TRBV6-5
size: few
J: TRBJ2-4
D: -
DNA: TGTGCCAGCAGCCACGGGAAAGGCACCGTAGCCAAAAACATTCAGTACTTC
CDR3: CASSHGKGTVAKNIQYF

V: TRBV28
size: many
J: TRBJ1-1
D: -
DNA: TGTGCCAGCAGTTTATTGAGTTCGGCAGCGTCGAACACTGAAGCTTTCTTT
CDR3: CASSLLSSAASNTEAFF

V: TRBV7-9
size: -
J: TRBJ2-1
D: TRBD1
DNA: TGTGCCAGCAGCTTCCGACAGGGAATGGACAATGAGCAGTTCTTC
CDR3: CASSFRQGMDNEQFF

V: TRBV3-1
size: few
J: TRBJ2-7
D: TRBD1
DNA: TGTGCCAGCAGCCGAGGGGGCGTCAACGAGCAGTACTTC
CDR3: CASSRGGVNEQYF

V: TRBV20-1
size: many
J: TRBJ2-1
D: -
DNA: TGCAGTGCTAGAGATTTGCGGGGGCCCTACAATGAGCAGTTCTTC
CDR3: CSARDLRGPYNEQFF

V: TRBV6-5
size: many
J: TRBJ2-5
D: -
DNA: TGTGCCAGCAGTTACAGTAGATTCGCAGAGACCCAGTACTTC
CDR3: CASSYSRFAETQYF

V: TRBV4-2
size: medium-sized
J: TRBJ2-3
D: -
DNA: TGTGCCAGCAGAACCTCGAGGGCCTCAGATACGCAGTATTTT
CDR3: CASRTSRASDTQYF

V: TRBV7-9
size: medium-sized
J: TRBJ1-1
D: -
DNA: TGTGCCAGCAGCTTACAGAGTGGGGGGACTGAAGCTTTCTTT
CDR3: CASSLQSGGTEAFF

V: TRBV20-1
size: -
J: TRBJ1-3
D: -
DNA: TGCAGTGCTAGCGCCGTCTCTGGAAACACCATATATTTT
CDR3: CSASAVSGNTIYF

V: TRBV5-1
size: many
J: TRBJ2-2
D: TRBD1
DNA: TGCGCCAGCAGCTCCGGACAGGGAATGACAACCGGGGAGCTGTTTTTT
CDR3: CASSSGQGMTTGELFF

V: TRBV28
size: many
J: TRBJ1-5
D: TRBD1
DNA: TGTGCCAGCAATGGGGGACAGGGGAATCAGCCCCAGCATTTT
CDR3: CASNGGQGNQPQHF

V: TRBV6-6
size: many
J: TRBJ2-5
D: -
DNA: TGTGCCAGCAGTGCCAGATGGAGCGAAGAGACCCAGTACTTC
CDR3: CASSARWSEETQYF

V: TRBV4-2
size: many
J: TRBJ2-2
D: TRBD1
DNA: TGTGCCAGCAGCCAGCCGGGACAGGGGACCGGGGAGCTGTTTTTT
CDR3: CASSQPGQGTGELFF

V: TRBV29-1
size: many
J: TRBJ1-2
D: -
DNA: TGCAGCGTTGAAGAGATAGAGGGAGGCTACACCTTC
CDR3: CSVEEIEGGYTF

V: TRBV27
size: many
J: TRBJ1-2
D: -
DNA: TGTGCCAGCAGTTTATCGTTGACGGGGGGCTATGGCTACACCTTC
CDR3: CASSLSLTGGYGYTF